The 11 T cell receptor beta chains listed next were all sequenced from one sample in a study of T cell responses to AZD1222 COVID-19 vaccine. The method was immunoSEQ multiplex PCR; TCRdb's version includes in-frame clones alone and lacks a portion of them. Among around 110,000 clones listed, less than 95% were seen once. The input for sequencing was peripheral blood, taken 28 days after the second AZD1222 dose. Every receptor here comes from an adult who received the AZD1222 COVID-19 vaccine.

The CDR3 nucleotides are TGTGCCAGCGAAAATCAGGGGCTGGGCAATCAGCCCCAGCATTTT. Amino acids: CASENQGLGNQPQHF. This chain joins TRBV7-9 and TRBJ1-5; D might be TRBD1 (6 bases). Germline V lookup: CDR1 SEHNR, CDR2 FQNEAQ (reference sequence). This CDR3 is 15 amino acids long. V was cut by 8 bases and J by 2 bases, with 16 bases left in between.

The V call is TRBV19, the J call TRBJ2-2, with 7 bases fitting TRBD2. This CDR3 contains 14 residues. Germline-derived CDR1 and CDR2 are LNHDA and SQIVND (reference sequence). J lost 6 bases, V lost 7 bases, and 8 bases had no gene match. CDR3 in amino acids: CASTWGGMAGELFF. The CDR3 bases are TGTGCCAGTACTTGGGGGGGAATGGCCGGGGAGCTGTTTTTT.

This rearrangement joins TRBV28 to TRBJ2-7; D is ambiguous. CDR1 MDHEN and CDR2 SYDVKM come from the germline V gene. V dropped 4 bases and J dropped 3 bases, with 7 bases sitting between them. This CDR3 comprises 12 residues. This CDR3 is CASSSLHYEQYF. CDR3 in DNA: TGTGCCAGCAGTTCCCTTCACTACGAGCAGTACTTC.

This clone occurred once. This rearrangement joins TRBV6-5 to TRBJ1-1; D is uncertain. Trimming stripped 7 bases from V and 8 bases from J, with 11 bases between. The CDR3 has 11 residues. Germline assignment: CDR1 MNHEY and CDR2 SVGAGI. The CDR3 loop reads CASKQAREAFF. CDR3 nucleotides: TGTGCCAGCAAGCAGGCCCGAGAAGCTTTCTTT.

The chain is built from TRBV3-1 (or the pseudogene TRBV3-2) and TRBJ2-3, with D possibly being TRBD2 (5 bases). V was cut by 5 bases and J by 5 bases, with 14 bases left in between. CDR1 and CDR2 from the germline V gene are LGHDT and YNNKEL (reference sequence). This CDR3 region has 14 residues. This chain's CDR3 is CASSRMRVGDTQYF. The CDR3 DNA sequence: TGTGCCAGCAGCAGGATGAGGGTGGGAGATACGCAGTATTTT.

As DNA, the CDR3 is TGTGCCAGCAGCCCAAACAGGGGGCAGGGCTATGGCTACACCTTC. As protein: CASSPNRGQGYGYTF. The V gene is TRBV7-2, the J gene TRBJ1-2; 9 bases line up with TRBD1. Per germline, CDR1 SGHTA and CDR2 FQGNSA. The CDR3 has 15 residues. With V trimmed by 5 bases and J by 4 bases, 8 bases remained unmatched.

V and J are TRBV12-3 or TRBV12-4 and TRBJ2-1; TRBD2 agrees at 8 bases. The J segment lost 15 bases and the V segment lost 0 bases, leaving 4 bases of the junction unmatched. The CDR3 contains 12 residues. CDR3 sequence: CASSLARGEGFF. The CDR3 DNA sequence: TGTGCCAGCAGTTTAGCGCGGGGGGAGGGGTTCTTC.

This chain uses TRBV7-2 with TRBJ1-5; weak D call: TRBD1 (5 bases). The CDR3 is made up of 15 amino acids. Trimming stripped 5 bases from V and 3 bases from J, with 14 bases between. The germline V gene encodes CDR1 SGHTA and CDR2 FQGNSA. In nucleotides, the CDR3 is TGTGCCAGCAGCATATCGTACAGGCCCAATCAGCCCCAGCATTTT. Its protein product is CASSISYRPNQPQHF.

The V gene is TRBV5-1, the J gene TRBJ1-6; 9 nucleotides line up with TRBD1. This CDR3 is built from 14 residues. Germline loops: CDR1 SGHRS, CDR2 YFSETQ. Germline trimming cut 3 bases from V and 5 bases from J; bases unmatched to any gene: 0. The CDR3 sequence: CASSWTGDNSPLHF. The CDR3 bases are TGCGCCAGCAGCTGGACAGGGGATAATTCACCCCTCCACTTT.

This clone was picked up one time. The CDR3, as DNA: TGTGCCAGCAGCCAAAAGAACACCGGGGAGCTGTTTTTT. Translation gives CASSQKNTGELFF. This chain links TRBV7-3 with TRBJ2-2; D uncertain. V was shortened by 5 bases and J by 1 base, with 5 bases between the two germline ends. The germline CDR1 and CDR2 sequences are SGHTA and FQGTGA. The CDR3 loop spans 13 amino acids.

The gene calls are TRBV18 and TRBJ1-1; TRBD1 agrees at 7 bases. The length of the CDR3 is 14 residues. Germline lookup yields CDR1 KGHSH and CDR2 LQKENI. Trimming took 4 bases from V and 2 from J; bases not matched to a gene: 4. CDR3 DNA: TGTGCCAGCTCACAACAGGGGACAAACACTGAAGCTTTCTTT. The encoded protein is CASSQQGTNTEAFF.